This TCR beta chain appears in the sequencing data of a study of cytomegalovirus exposure and HLA in healthy donors. Overall study findings and caveats: Upon later analysis, HLA-associated TCR beta chains proved more clonally expanded than other, equally common chains. Productive rates of about 87% or about 30% were seen for most TCR beta V segments in an earlier analysis.

Of note for this clone: Its antigen is undetermined.

The PCR ran on 60 Vbeta and 13 Jbeta primers. Method: immunoSEQ multiplex PCR; TCRdb's copy keeps in-frame clones and lacks some. The sample carries over 85,000 clones, roughly 80% recorded once. Sequencing used PBMCs. The clonotype originates from a man between 40 and 49 years old in good health and CMV-seronegative.

The DNA of the CDR3 is TGTGCCAGCAGCATCGTAGGCGGGGCGGATGGCTACACCTTC. Amino acid sequence: CASSIVGGADGYTF. V and J are TRBV9 and TRBJ1-2, with D possibly matching TRBD1 (5 bases). V was clipped by 4 bases and J by 6 bases, with 16 bases between them. The CDR3 sequence is 14 residues long. The germline V gene encodes CDR1 SGDLS and CDR2 YYNGEE.